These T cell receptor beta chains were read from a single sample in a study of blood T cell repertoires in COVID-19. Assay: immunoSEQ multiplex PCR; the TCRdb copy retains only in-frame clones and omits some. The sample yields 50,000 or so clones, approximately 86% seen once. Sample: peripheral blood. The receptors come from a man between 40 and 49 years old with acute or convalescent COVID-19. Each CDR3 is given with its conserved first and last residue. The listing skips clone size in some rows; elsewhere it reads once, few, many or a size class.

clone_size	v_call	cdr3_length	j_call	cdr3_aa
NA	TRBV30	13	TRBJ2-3	CAWSAESASTQYF
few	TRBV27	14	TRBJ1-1	CASSLAGGGTEAFF
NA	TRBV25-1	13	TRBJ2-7	CASSVTHSGEQYF
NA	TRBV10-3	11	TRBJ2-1	CATTGANEQFF
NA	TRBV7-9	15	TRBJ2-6	CASSLIGSGANVLTF
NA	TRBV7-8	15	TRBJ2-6	CASSLGGSGANVLTF
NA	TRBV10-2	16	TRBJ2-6	CASRPTGSSGANVLTF
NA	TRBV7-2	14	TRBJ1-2	CASSLSPEDYGYTF
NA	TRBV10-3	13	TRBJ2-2	CAIVRENTGELFF
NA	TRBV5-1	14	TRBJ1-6	CASSAQGDNSPLHF
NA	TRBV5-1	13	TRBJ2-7	CASSLEAAYEQYF
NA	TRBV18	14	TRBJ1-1	CASSPPQSNTEAFF
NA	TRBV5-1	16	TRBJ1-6	CASSPGQGTYNSPLHF
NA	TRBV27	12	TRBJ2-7	CASSVGRGEQYF
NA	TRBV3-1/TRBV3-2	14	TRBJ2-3	CASSLIQGTDTQYF
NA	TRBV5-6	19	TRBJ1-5	CASSSRGGAGAFGNQPQHF
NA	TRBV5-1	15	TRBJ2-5	CASSPPGLLQETQYF
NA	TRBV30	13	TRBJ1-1	CAWSAGGNTEAFF
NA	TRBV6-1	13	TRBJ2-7	CASSEPSYYEQYF
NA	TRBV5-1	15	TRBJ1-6	CASSQDLGGGSPLHF
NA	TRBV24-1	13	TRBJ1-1	CATSSGGAVEAFF
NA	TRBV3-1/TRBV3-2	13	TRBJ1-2	CASSPGIHYGYTF
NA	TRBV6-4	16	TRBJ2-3	CASSLAGGTPTDTQYF
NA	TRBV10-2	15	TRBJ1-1	CASSSRDSWNTEAFF
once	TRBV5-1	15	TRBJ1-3	CASSLQGITGNTIYF
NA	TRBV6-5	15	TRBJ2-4	CATRTSGDVKNIQYF
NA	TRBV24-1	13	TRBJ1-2	CATGEGARGGYTF
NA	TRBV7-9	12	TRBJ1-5	CASSLGSQPQHF
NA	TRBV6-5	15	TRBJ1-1	CASRGSGTTNTEAFF
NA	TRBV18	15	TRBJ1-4	CASSPPYGANEKLFF
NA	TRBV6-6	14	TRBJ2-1	CESREGPSYNEQFF
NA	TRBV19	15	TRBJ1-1	CASSRGELMNTEAFF
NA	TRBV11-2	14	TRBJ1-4	CASSFSSSNEKLFF
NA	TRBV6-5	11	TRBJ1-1	CASSTDRAAFF
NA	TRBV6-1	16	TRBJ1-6	CASSEIGTGRRSPLHF
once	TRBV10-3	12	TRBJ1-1	CAIRGGSASAFF
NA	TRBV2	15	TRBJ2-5	CASSLFEAGGETQYF
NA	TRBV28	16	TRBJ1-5	CASRVFGVRGNQPQHF
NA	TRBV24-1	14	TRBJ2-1	CATSERQVNNEQFF
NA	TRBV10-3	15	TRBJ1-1	CAISDFGTPNTEAFF
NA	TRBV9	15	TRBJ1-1	CASSPTHGANTEAFF
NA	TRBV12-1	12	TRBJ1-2	CASSLQGYGYTF
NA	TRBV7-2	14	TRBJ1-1	CASSTGQSNTEAFF
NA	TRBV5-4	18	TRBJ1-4	CASSLAGGGRATNEKLFF
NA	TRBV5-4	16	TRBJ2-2	CASSPRSGRGTGELFF